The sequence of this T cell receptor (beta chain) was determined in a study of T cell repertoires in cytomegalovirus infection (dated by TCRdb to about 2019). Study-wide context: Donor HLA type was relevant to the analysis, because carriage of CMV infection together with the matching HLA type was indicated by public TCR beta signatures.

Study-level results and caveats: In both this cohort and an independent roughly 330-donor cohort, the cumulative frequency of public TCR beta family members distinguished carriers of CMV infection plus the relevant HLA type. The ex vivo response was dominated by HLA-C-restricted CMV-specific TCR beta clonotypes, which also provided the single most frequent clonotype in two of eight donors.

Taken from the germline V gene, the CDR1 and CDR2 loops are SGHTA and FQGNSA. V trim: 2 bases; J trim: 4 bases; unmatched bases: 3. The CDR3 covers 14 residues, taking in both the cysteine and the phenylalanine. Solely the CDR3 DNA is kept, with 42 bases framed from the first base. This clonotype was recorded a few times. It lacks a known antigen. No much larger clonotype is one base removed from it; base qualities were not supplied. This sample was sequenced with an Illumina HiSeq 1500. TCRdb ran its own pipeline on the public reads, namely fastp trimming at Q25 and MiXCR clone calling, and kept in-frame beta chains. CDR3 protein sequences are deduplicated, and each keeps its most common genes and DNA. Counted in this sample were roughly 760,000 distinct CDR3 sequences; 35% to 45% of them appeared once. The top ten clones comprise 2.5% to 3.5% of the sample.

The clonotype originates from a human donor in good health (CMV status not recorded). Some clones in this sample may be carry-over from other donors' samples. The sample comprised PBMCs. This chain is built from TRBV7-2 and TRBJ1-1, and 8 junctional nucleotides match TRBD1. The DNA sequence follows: TGTGCCAGCAGCTTACAGGGGGCCGCCACTGAAGCTTTCTTT. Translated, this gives CASSLQGAATEAFF.